These 32 T cell receptor beta chains were all obtained from the same sample, sequenced in a study of prognosis after radiotherapy for stage I lung cancer. From genomic DNA, TCR beta CDR3 was amplified by two-round multiplex PCR. The first PCR round targeted every TRBV and TRBJ gene with specific primers. TCRdb re-called the multiplex PCR reads with MiXCR, one entry per CDR3 protein. Among roughly 23,000 distinct CDR3 sequences, more than 40% were seen once, and the ten largest hold roughly a third. This material consisted of PBMCs, taken before or after stereotactic body radiation therapy (not recorded which). The receptors derive from a donor aged 50 or older with non-small cell lung cancer.

The rearrangement uses TRBV11-2 and TRBJ2-3; possibly TRBD1 for D (6 bases). CDR3 length: 13 residues. With 5 bases removed from V and 4 bases from J, the gap between germline ends came to 10 bases. CDR1 SGHAT and CDR2 FQNNGV come from the germline V gene. The CDR3 loop is CASSATGPDTQYF. In nucleotides, the CDR3 is TGTGCCAGCAGCGCGACAGGTCCAGATACGCAGTATTTT.

A note on this clonotype: Sequence at one end of the junction differs from germline and may be a read error. The chain couples TRBV5-1 to TRBJ2-7, with a tentative D call TRBD1 (6 bases). This CDR3 has 13 residues. Per the germline V gene, CDR1 is SGHRS and CDR2 is YFSETQ. The CDR3 DNA sequence: TGCGCCAGCAGCTGGCTGCAGGGACACGAGCAGTGCTTC. Protein: CASSWLQGHEQCF. The whole variable domain, remainder taken from reference TRBV5-1 and TRBJ2-7, is KAGVTQTPRYLIKTRGQQVTLSCSPISGHRSVSWYQQTPGQGLQFLFEYFSETQRNKGNFPGRFSGRQFSNSRSEMNVSTLELGDSALYLCASSWLQGHEQCFGPGTRLTVT.

This clonotype was detected many times. The chain employs TRBV7-6 and TRBJ2-5; D possibly matches TRBD1 or TRBD2 (6 bases each). Per the germline V gene, CDR1 is SGHVS and CDR2 is FNYEAQ. V was shortened by 11 bases and J by 7 bases, with 20 bases between the two germline ends. The CDR3 is 13 amino acids. The CDR3 DNA reads as TGTGCCCACCCGGGGGCCTTAGGTGGGACCCAGTACTTC. Protein product: CAHPGALGGTQYF. Supplemented by reference TRBV7-6 and TRBJ2-5, the full variable domain reads GAGVSQSPRYKVTKRGQDVALRCDPISGHVSLYWYRQALGQGPEFLTYFNYEAQQDKSGLPNDRFSAERPEGSISTLTIQRTEQRDSAMYRCAHPGALGGTQYFGPGTRLLVL.

The sample holds one count of this clonotype. J is TRBJ1-2 and V is TRBV6-2 or TRBV6-3; a weak D match, TRBD1 (5 bases). CDR3 size: 15 residues. Germline CDR1 is MNHEY and CDR2 is SVGEGT. Trimming removed 5 bases at V and 4 bases at J, with 17 bases between. The chain's CDR3 is CASSEATGGGYGYTF. The CDR3 nucleotides are TGTGCCAGCAGTGAAGCTACCGGGGGTGGCTATGGCTACACCTTC.

Many counts were recorded for this clonotype. V is TRBV5-6 and J is TRBJ2-7; D may correspond to TRBD1 or TRBD2 (5 bases each). Trimming pared 1 base from V and 7 bases from J, leaving 9 bases between. There are 12 residues in the CDR3. Germline V CDR1 and CDR2: SGHDT, YYEEEE. The CDR3 spells CASSLWGREQYF. The CDR3 coding sequence is TGTGCCAGCAGCTTGTGGGGGAGAGAGCAGTACTTC.

Concerning this clonotype itself: One base separates it from a far larger clone, so it is likely a read error. The V call is TRBV6-9, the J call TRBJ2-7; tentative D call: TRBD1 (6 bases). CDR1 and CDR2 (germline): MNHGY, SVAAGI. This CDR3 has 13 residues. This chain's CDR3 is CASSYGTTYEHYF. CDR3 in DNA: TGTGCCAGCAGTTACGGGACAACCTACGAGCATTACTTC.

This clonotype appeared many times. The chain joins TRBV25-1 to TRBJ2-7; D call uncertain. Per the germline V gene, CDR1 is MGHDK and CDR2 is SYGVNS. CDR3 length equals 12 residues. V lost 4 bases, J lost 7 bases, and 11 bases lay in between. The CDR3 nucleotides read TGTGCCAGCAGTGTGGCCTCCGGGGAGCAGTACTTC. It encodes CASSVASGEQYF.

This clonotype was seen ten or more times. The chain employs TRBV9 and TRBJ2-1; TRBD2 matches at 11 bases. The junction had 18 bases not matched to a gene; V was cut back by 4 bases and J by 6 bases. The CDR3 totals 19 residues. Germline assignment: CDR1 SGDLS and CDR2 YYNGEE. The CDR3 loop reads CASSKIAGGPNGVANEQFF. The CDR3 DNA reads as TGTGCCAGCAGCAAAATAGCGGGAGGGCCGAACGGAGTGGCCAATGAGCAGTTCTTC.

This clonotype is termed medium-sized (0.01 to 0.1%). This chain connects TRBV15 to TRBJ1-5; the D gene is possibly TRBD1 (5 bases). CDR1 and CDR2 (germline): LNHNV, YYDKDF (reference sequence). Trimming stripped 1 base from V and 7 bases from J, with 8 bases between. This CDR3 has 13 amino acids. DNA for the CDR3: TGTGCCACCAGCAGAGCTCAGGGCCAGCCCCAGCATTTT. This gives the protein CATSRAQGQPQHF.

Concerning this clonotype: Relative to the germline gene, one junction end is altered; a read error may explain this. The genes are TRBV14 and TRBJ2-5; D gene uncertain. CDR3 length equals 17 residues. CDR1 is SGHDN, CDR2 FVKESK, per germline. CDR3: CAGSQDSRHQWVETQYF. Written as DNA, the CDR3 is TGTGCCGGCAGCCAAGATTCGAGACATCAGTGGGTCGAGACCCAGTACTTC. The whole variable domain, remainder taken from reference TRBV14 and TRBJ2-5, is EAGVTQFPSHSVIEKGQTVTLRCDPISGHDNLYWYRRVMGKEIKFLLHFVKESKQDESGMPNNRFLAERTGGTYSTLKVQPAELEDSGVYFCAGSQDSRHQWVETQYFGPGTRLLVL.

This clonotype was seen many times. The chain links TRBV20-1 to TRBJ2-1; TRBD2 might be the D (6 bases). CDR1 and CDR2 from the germline V gene are DFQATT and SNEGSKA (reference sequence). Trimming cost V 6 bases and J 8 bases, with 11 bases left between them. CDR3 length: 11 amino acids. The CDR3 spells CSAAKRDEQFF. The CDR3 nucleotides are TGCAGTGCAGCAAAGCGGGATGAGCAGTTCTTC.

This sequence joins TRBV24-1 and TRBJ2-7; 8 bases are shared with TRBD2. The CDR3 is made up of 19 amino acids. Germline trimming cut 5 bases from V and 3 bases from J; bases unmatched to any gene: 20. Germline CDR1 reads KGHDR; CDR2 reads SFDVKD. The CDR3 DNA is TGTGCCACCAGTGGCGGAGCGAGGAGAATAGCGGGGAAGAGCTACGAGCAGTACTTC. Translated, it gives CATSGGARRIAGKSYEQYF.

This clonotype was observed at least ten times. The J gene is TRBJ2-3, the V gene TRBV7-9, with 12 bases fitting TRBD2. The J segment lost 0 bases and the V segment lost 7 bases, leaving 11 bases of the junction unmatched. In germline, CDR1 is SEHNR, CDR2 FQNEAQ (reference sequence). The CDR3 loop spans 18 amino acids. In DNA, the CDR3 is TGTGCCAGCACCGCCCTTCTAGCGGGAGGGCTTAGCACAGATACGCAGTATTTT. It codes for CASTALLAGGLSTDTQYF.

The V call is TRBV28, the J call TRBJ1-2; D gene uncertain. CDR3 length: 13 residues. The V and J ends lost 6 bases and 4 bases respectively, with 12 bases between them. Germline-derived CDR1 and CDR2 are MDHEN and SYDVKM. The CDR3 coding sequence is TGTGCCAGCAGCTTAGCCATGGGCTATGGCTACACCTTC. Translation: CASSLAMGYGYTF.

V and J are TRBV5-1 and TRBJ1-1, with 8 bases lining up with TRBD1. The trim removed 2 bases at V and 5 bases at J, leaving 2 bases unmatched. Germline V CDR1 and CDR2: SGHRS, YFSETQ. CDR3 length: 13 residues. The CDR3 protein is CASSFQGATEAFF. The CDR3 nucleotides are TGCGCCAGCAGCTTTCAGGGGGCGACTGAAGCTTTCTTT.

Notes on this clonotype: A much larger clonotype is one base distant, so this may be a read error. The J gene is TRBJ2-5, the V gene TRBV6-2 or TRBV6-3; 8 bases are shared with TRBD1. The CDR3 runs 15 residues. CDR1 and CDR2 from the germline V gene are MNHEY and SVGEGT. The CDR3 reads CTSSEGTGGIETQYF. In DNA, the CDR3 is TGTACCAGCAGTGAAGGAACAGGGGGTATCGAGACCCAGTACTTC.

On this clonotype: This likely came from a read error, as a far larger clone is one base away. This chain joins TRBV6-2 or TRBV6-3 and TRBJ2-3; no firm D call. CDR3 size: 16 residues. Germline-derived CDR1 and CDR2 are MNHEY and SVGEGT. The DNA of the CDR3 is TGTGCCAGCAGTGACTCTTGGGGAATCGCGTCAGATACGCAGTATTTT. Its protein is CASSDSWGIASDTQYF.

The chain has TRBV11-2 and TRBJ2-7; D is uncertain. The CDR3 runs to 15 residues. V gave up 2 bases and J gave up 6 bases, with 17 bases separating them. Germline V gene data show CDR1 as SGHAT and CDR2 as FQNNGV. Written as DNA, the CDR3 is TGTGCCAGCAGCTTATTGGACGGCAGTTTTGGCGAGCAGTACTTC. It codes for CASSLLDGSFGEQYF.

There are many counts of this clonotype. The chain couples TRBV6-1 to TRBJ1-3; D gene unclear. CDR1 and CDR2 (germline): MNHNS, SASEGT. The CDR3 length is 17 residues. V shed 5 bases and J shed 0 bases, with 17 bases lying between them. The CDR3 reads CASSQQYPGHSGNTIYF. The CDR3 DNA follows: TGTGCCAGCAGTCAGCAGTATCCCGGGCACTCTGGAAACACCATATATTTT.

This clonotype was detected many times. The chain uses TRBV27 and TRBJ1-1; 7 bases match TRBD1. In germline, CDR1 is MNHEY, CDR2 SMNVEV (reference sequence). The CDR3 covers 13 residues. Trimming removed 4 bases from V and 8 bases from J; junction bases left unmatched: 7. CDR3 nucleotides: TGTGCCAGCAGTTACACCTGGGACAGAGAAGCTTTCTTT. Protein sequence: CASSYTWDREAFF.

This clonotype was seen many times. The chain links TRBV6-2 or TRBV6-3 to TRBJ2-1; the match to TRBD2 covers 8 bases. The trim removed 2 bases at V and 3 bases at J, leaving 9 bases unmatched. Germline V gene data show CDR1 as MNHEY and CDR2 as SVGEGT. CDR3 length equals 17 residues. The DNA for the CDR3 is TGTGCCAGCAGTTACGCCGGACTAGCCGGGGTCTACAATGAGCAGTTCTTC. The encoded protein is CASSYAGLAGVYNEQFF.

This clonotype has at least ten counts. This chain uses TRBV4-1 with TRBJ2-1, with D perhaps matching TRBD2 (6 bases). Germline V gene sequence: CDR1 MGHRA, CDR2 YSYEKL. This CDR3 is 16 amino acids long. Trimming stripped 0 bases from V and 10 bases from J, with 19 bases between. The CDR3 reads CASSQDLGLTRPEQFF. The CDR3 DNA reads as TGCGCCAGCAGCCAAGATCTAGGACTAACACGACCCGAGCAGTTCTTC.

The chain links TRBV3-1 to TRBJ2-5; TRBD2 might be the D (6 bases). The germline V and J ends were trimmed by 0 bases and 4 bases, with 12 bases remaining between them. Germline assignment: CDR1 LGHDT and CDR2 YNNKEL (reference sequence). This CDR3 has 15 amino acids. This chain's CDR3 is CASSQDGGFGETQYF. The CDR3, as DNA: TGTGCCAGCAGCCAAGACGGGGGATTCGGAGAGACCCAGTACTTC.

With regard to this clonotype: This clone may be a read error of a much larger clone one base away. The chain couples TRBV7-3 to TRBJ2-1; 7 nucleotides align to TRBD2. Germline values: CDR1 SGHTA, CDR2 FQGTGA. The CDR3 extends over 13 amino acids. V lost 6 bases to trimming and J lost 5 bases; unmatched junction nucleotides: 4. In nucleotides, the CDR3 is TGTGCCAGCAGACGACTAGCTAACAATGAGCAGTTCTTC. Translated: CASRRLANNEQFF.

This clonotype appeared once. This chain uses TRBV11-2 with TRBJ1-2, with TRBD1 matching 11 bases. The CDR3 consists of 16 residues. Germline CDR1 is SGHAT and CDR2 is FQNNGV. The junction had 9 bases not matched to a gene; V was cut back by 1 base and J by 8 bases. CDR3 nucleotides: TGTGCCAGCAGCTTAGTCTCTGGAGGGACAGGGGGAGGCTACACCTTC. It translates to CASSLVSGGTGGGYTF. Supplemented by reference TRBV11-2 and TRBJ1-2, the full variable domain reads EAGVAQSPRYKIIEKRQSVAFWCNPISGHATLYWYQQILGQGPKLLIQFQNNGVVDDSQLPKDRFSAERLKGVDSTLKIQPAKLEDSAVYLCASSLVSGGTGGGYTFGSGTRLTVV.

This clonotype was picked up many times. The chain has TRBV7-9 and TRBJ2-3, with D possibly matching TRBD2 (7 bases). V was cut by 6 bases and J by 4 bases, with 14 bases left in between. Germline V gene data show CDR1 as SEHNR and CDR2 as FQNEAQ (reference sequence). CDR3 size: 14 residues. The CDR3 bases are TGTGCCAGCAGGGGGGGCGGGGGCCCAGATACGCAGTATTTT. Translation gives CASRGGGGPDTQYF.

V usage is TRBV28 and J usage is TRBJ1-4; no clear D gene. The CDR3 extends over 13 amino acids. The V gene's germline CDR1 is MDHEN and CDR2 SYDVKM. Trimming removed 8 bases at V and 6 bases at J, with 13 bases between. The CDR3 DNA follows: TGTGCCAGCGGGTCCGGAATCGATGAAAAACTGTTTTTT. Its protein product is CASGSGIDEKLFF. The full variable domain, rest sourced from reference TRBV28 and TRBJ1-4, is DVKVTQSSRYLVKRTGEKVFLECVQDMDHENMFWYRQDPGLGLRLIYFSYDVKMKEKGDIPEGYSVSREKKERFSLILESASTNQTSMYLCASGSGIDEKLFFGSGTQLSVL.

V usage is TRBV14 and J usage is TRBJ2-2; TRBD2 might be the D (5 bases). V lost 4 bases, J lost 4 bases, and 10 bases lay in between. This CDR3 has 14 amino acids. Germline V lookup: CDR1 SGHDN, CDR2 FVKESK. The CDR3 protein is CASSPQSGTGELFF. CDR3 DNA sequence: TGTGCCAGCAGCCCCCAGAGCGGCACCGGGGAGCTGTTTTTT.

At least ten counts were recorded for this clonotype. The gene calls are TRBV19 and TRBJ1-4; no clear D gene. Trimming removed 8 bases at V and 0 bases at J, with 13 bases between. Looked up from germline, CDR1 is LNHDA and CDR2 is SQIVND (reference sequence). The CDR3 has 15 residues. This CDR3 reads CASSADRSTNEKLFF. The CDR3 DNA reads as TGTGCCAGTTCCGCGGACCGCTCAACTAATGAAAAACTGTTTTTT.

This clonotype was recorded at least ten times. The chain couples TRBV6-4 to TRBJ2-3; 8 nucleotides line up with TRBD1. With 4 bases clipped from V and 4 bases from J, the junction kept 7 bases outside the gene matches. Germline V gives CDR1 MRHNA, CDR2 SNTAGT. This CDR3 has 15 residues. CDR3 residues: CASSVRQGAADTQYF. As DNA, the CDR3 is TGTGCCAGCAGTGTAAGGCAGGGGGCCGCAGATACGCAGTATTTT.

This clonotype was detected ten times or more. The chain employs TRBV6-4 and TRBJ2-2; 7 positions match TRBD2. Germline V CDR1 and CDR2: MRHNA, SNTAGT. This CDR3 comprises 15 residues. With V trimmed by 4 bases and J by 5 bases, 7 bases remained unmatched. The CDR3 reads CASSVQGGRTGELFF. CDR3 DNA sequence: TGTGCCAGCAGTGTTCAGGGCGGGAGAACCGGGGAGCTGTTTTTT.

The chain is built from TRBV5-1 and TRBJ1-5; a possible D gene is TRBD1 (5 bases). The CDR3 is made up of 14 amino acids. Per germline, CDR1 SGHRS and CDR2 YFSETQ. The ends were cut back, 1 base at V and 8 bases at J, with 13 bases in the middle. The CDR3 is CASSLWGDREPQHF. CDR3 DNA sequence: TGCGCCAGCAGCTTGTGGGGGGATAGGGAGCCCCAGCATTTT.